These 22 T cell receptor beta chains were sequenced from one sample in a study of T cell responses to AZD1222 COVID-19 vaccine. Profiled with immunoSEQ multiplex PCR; TCRdb holds only in-frame clones, not every one. The sample contains about 180,000 clones, 80% to 95% of which appear only once. Material: peripheral blood, obtained 28 days after the second AZD1222 dose. Receptors originate from an adult who received the AZD1222 COVID-19 vaccine.

The chain links TRBV5-4 to TRBJ2-7; 9 bases align to TRBD1. V dropped 3 bases and J dropped 5; count of bases not matched to a gene: 9. This CDR3 spans 15 amino acids. Per the germline V gene, CDR1 is SGHNT and CDR2 is YYREEE (reference sequence). The chain's CDR3 is CASSWEQGASNEQYF. The CDR3, as DNA: TGTGCCAGCAGCTGGGAACAGGGGGCTTCTAACGAGCAGTACTTC. The variable domain in full, with the rest retrieved from reference TRBV5-4 and TRBJ2-7, is ETGVTQSPTHLIKTRGQQVTLRCSSQSGHNTVSWYQQALGQGPQFIFQYYREEENGRGNFPPRFSGLQFPNYSSELNVNALELDDSALYLCASSWEQGASNEQYFGPGTRLTVT.

The V call is TRBV29-1, the J call TRBJ2-7, with D possibly called TRBD1 or TRBD2 (5 bases each). The CDR3 has 14 residues. CDR1 is SQVTM and CDR2 is ANQGSEA in the germline V gene. V was trimmed by 5 bases and J by 2 bases, leaving 16 bases between them. The DNA of the CDR3 is TGCAGCGTTCGGGGAACTAAGGGGACCTACGAGCAGTACTTC. Its protein product is CSVRGTKGTYEQYF.

This chain links TRBV16 with TRBJ1-5; no clear D. The CDR3 sequence is 13 residues long. Trimming took 0 bases from V and 9 from J, leaving 9 bases between them. Per the germline V gene, CDR1 is KGHSY and CDR2 is FQNENV. The DNA for the CDR3 is TGTGCCAGCAGCCAATCAGGCCCCAGGCCCCAGCATTTT. Translating it yields CASSQSGPRPQHF. The variable domain in full, completed from reference TRBV16 and TRBJ1-5, reads GEEVAQTPKHLVRGEGQKAKLYCAPIKGHSYVFWYQQVLKNEFKFLISFQNENVFDETGMPKERFSAKCLPNSPCSLEIQATKLEDSAVYFCASSQSGPRPQHFGDGTRLSIL.

This clone was observed once. The chain uses TRBV9 and TRBJ2-1, with no clear D. Trimming stripped 4 bases from V and 3 bases from J, with 20 bases between. The CDR3 has 17 amino acids. Per the germline V gene, CDR1 is SGDLS and CDR2 is YYNGEE. CDR3 protein: CASSPQEGPPVYNEQFF. The CDR3 nucleotides are TGTGCCAGCAGCCCCCAAGAAGGTCCCCCGGTCTACAATGAGCAGTTCTTC.

The chain uses TRBV13 and TRBJ2-7; no clear D. The CDR3 is 13 residues long. In germline, CDR1 is PRHDT, CDR2 FYEKMQ (reference sequence). With 2 bases removed from V and 2 bases from J, the gap between germline ends came to 7 bases. The CDR3 spells CASSLLSTYEQYF. CDR3 nucleotide sequence: TGTGCCAGCAGCTTACTCAGTACCTACGAGCAGTACTTC.

V and J are TRBV5-4 and TRBJ2-7, with a possible D match to TRBD1 (5 bases). The V gene's germline CDR1 is SGHNT and CDR2 YYREEE (reference sequence). The CDR3 length is 15 residues. The ends were cut back, 4 bases at V and 0 bases at J, with 14 bases in the middle. The CDR3 coding sequence is TGTGCCAGCAGCAACCCCCGGCAGGGCTCCTACGAGCAGTACTTC. Encoded protein: CASSNPRQGSYEQYF.

J is TRBJ1-2 and V is TRBV6-1; the D gene is possibly TRBD1 (5 bases). CDR1 MNHNS and CDR2 SASEGT come from the germline V gene. CDR3 size: 14 residues. V gave up 0 bases and J gave up 3 bases, with 8 bases separating them. This chain's CDR3 is CASSEATVYYGYTF. The CDR3 DNA is TGTGCCAGCAGTGAAGCGACAGTTTACTATGGCTACACCTTC.

The chain uses TRBV5-8 and TRBJ1-4; D may be TRBD1 (5 bases). V was trimmed by 3 bases and J by 3 bases, leaving 9 bases between them. The CDR3 sequence is 14 residues long. The V gene's germline CDR1 is SGHTS and CDR2 YDEGEE. The CDR3 DNA reads as TGTGCCAGCAGCTGGGACGTGGCTAATGAAAAACTGTTTTTT. This codes for CASSWDVANEKLFF.

The CDR3 DNA reads TGTGCCACCTGCACTAGCGGGGGGGCGGATACGCAGTATTTT. Amino acid sequence: CATCTSGGADTQYF. The chain uses TRBV19 and TRBJ2-3; 13 nucleotides align to TRBD2. From germline, CDR1 is LNHDA and CDR2 SQIVND (reference sequence). The trim removed 10 bases at V and 6 bases at J, leaving 7 bases unmatched. This CDR3 comprises 14 residues.

The chain uses TRBV12-5 and TRBJ2-7; TRBD1 matches 8 bases. CDR1 is LGHNT, CDR2 FRNRAP, per germline. V trimming: 4 bases; J trimming: 5 bases; junction bases outside the gene matches: 7. This CDR3 comprises 14 residues. The CDR3 region has the DNA TGTGCTAGTGGTTCAGGACAGGGTTTCCACGAGCAGTACTTC. Its protein product is CASGSGQGFHEQYF.

The rearrangement links TRBV10-1 to TRBJ1-1; no definite D call. The CDR3 is 12 amino acids. V lost 5 bases and J lost 0, with 4 bases in between. CDR1 and CDR2 (germline): WNHNN, SYGVQD (reference sequence). DNA for the CDR3: TGCGCCAGCAGTAACCTGAACACTGAAGCTTTCTTT. Amino acids: CASSNLNTEAFF.

The rearrangement uses TRBV24-1 and TRBJ2-7; 12 nucleotides align to TRBD2. The junction had 12 bases not matched to a gene; V was cut back by 2 bases and J by 2 bases. The CDR3 covers 19 residues. In germline, CDR1 is KGHDR, CDR2 SFDVKD. CDR3 loop: CATSDSTGGLAGSPYEQYF. The DNA of the CDR3 is TGTGCCACCAGTGATTCTACGGGGGGACTAGCGGGTTCCCCCTACGAGCAGTACTTC.

V usage is TRBV7-9 and J usage is TRBJ2-1, with D tentatively TRBD2 (5 bases). Germline CDR1 is SEHNR and CDR2 is FQNEAQ (reference sequence). The CDR3 is made up of 13 amino acids. Trimming removed 3 bases at V and 9 bases at J, with 12 bases between. The CDR3 reads CASSFSGSGEQFF. In nucleotides, the CDR3 is TGTGCCAGCAGCTTTTCGGGGTCGGGTGAGCAGTTCTTC.

The V and J genes are TRBV3-1 (or the pseudogene TRBV3-2) and TRBJ1-4, with D possibly TRBD1 on 6 matching bases. This CDR3 has 17 amino acids. The V end lost 0 bases, the J end lost 4 bases, and 15 bases lay between the germline ends. Germline CDR1 reads LGHDT; CDR2 reads YNNKEL (reference sequence). CDR3 coding DNA: TGTGCCAGCAGCCAAGAGATTTACAGGGCCAATAATGAAAAACTGTTTTTT. Its protein product is CASSQEIYRANNEKLFF.

CDR3 residues: CASSLVVQRHEQYF. As DNA, the CDR3 is TGTGCCAGCAGCTTAGTAGTCCAGCGCCACGAGCAGTACTTC. This rearrangement joins TRBV11-2 to TRBJ2-7, with D uncertain. The CDR3 runs to 14 residues. CDR1 SGHAT and CDR2 FQNNGV come from the germline V gene. The V gene lost 1 base and the J gene lost 5 bases, with 12 bases spanning the gap. The full variable domain, rest sourced from reference TRBV11-2 and TRBJ2-7, is EAGVAQSPRYKIIEKRQSVAFWCNPISGHATLYWYQQILGQGPKLLIQFQNNGVVDDSQLPKDRFSAERLKGVDSTLKIQPAKLEDSAVYLCASSLVVQRHEQYFGPGTRLTVT.

This clone was counted once. This sequence joins TRBV3-1 (or the pseudogene TRBV3-2) and TRBJ1-6, with D uncertain. V was trimmed by 1 base and J by 14 bases, leaving 12 bases between them. This CDR3 region has 13 residues. Germline-derived CDR1 and CDR2 are LGHDT and YNNKEL (reference sequence). The CDR3 here is CASSQVGRPSLHF. In nucleotides, the CDR3 is TGTGCCAGCAGCCAAGTGGGCCGGCCGTCCCTCCACTTT.

This clone was detected only once. V and J are TRBV19 and TRBJ1-2; D is possibly TRBD1 (6 bases). Germline V lookup: CDR1 LNHDA, CDR2 SQIVND (reference sequence). The CDR3 extends over 13 amino acids. V was pared by 6 bases and J by 7 bases, with 15 bases between. DNA for the CDR3: TGTGCCAGTAGGGGGGCCAAAACTATTGGCTACACCTTC. As protein: CASRGAKTIGYTF.

The chain combines TRBV7-6 with TRBJ1-4, with a possible D match to TRBD1 (6 bases). The germline V gene has CDR1 SGHVS and CDR2 FNYEAQ. This CDR3 has 15 residues. V was trimmed by 6 bases and J by 7 bases, leaving 18 bases between them. The CDR3 region is CASRGSTGTGEKLFF. CDR3 in DNA: TGTGCCAGCAGAGGGAGTACAGGGACGGGTGAAAAACTGTTTTTT.

This clone has more than one count but fewer than ten. The V and J genes are TRBV12-3 or TRBV12-4 and TRBJ1-2, with D tentatively TRBD1 (5 bases). This CDR3 is built from 12 residues. Trimming took 8 bases from V and 1 from J, leaving 8 bases between them. The DNA of the CDR3 is TGTGCCAGCCTGACAGATAACTATGGCTACACCTTC. This translates into CASLTDNYGYTF.

The J gene is TRBJ1-2, the V gene TRBV5-6; the D gene is possibly TRBD1 (6 bases). V gave up 3 bases and J gave up 7 bases, with 10 bases separating them. Germline lookup yields CDR1 SGHDT and CDR2 YYEEEE. The CDR3 is 12 amino acids. This CDR3 is CASSSPDSGYTF. The DNA of the CDR3 is TGTGCCAGCAGCTCCCCGGACAGTGGCTACACCTTC.

This chain links TRBV18 with TRBJ2-1; D is ambiguous. CDR1 and CDR2 from the germline V gene are KGHSH and LQKENI. Trimming took off 4 bases at V and 6 bases at J, with 13 bases between the two ends. CDR3 length equals 14 residues. CDR3 sequence (DNA): TGTGCCAGCTCACAGGTGGGAACGGTCAATGAGCAGTTCTTC. This gives the protein CASSQVGTVNEQFF.

V and J are TRBV9 and TRBJ2-1; TRBD2 is a possible D gene (6 bases). With 0 bases removed from V and 6 bases from J, the gap between germline ends came to 22 bases. CDR1 SGDLS and CDR2 YYNGEE come from the germline V gene. The length of the CDR3 is 18 residues. The CDR3 bases are TGTGCCAGCAGCGTAGCTCTTTCGGTGGGGGGAGTTGGCAATGAGCAGTTCTTC. This encodes CASSVALSVGGVGNEQFF.